The 4 T cell receptor beta chains below all came from one sample that was sequenced in a study of blood T cell repertoires in COVID-19. Only in-frame clones appear in the TCRdb table, and some are missing; sequencing was by immunoSEQ multiplex PCR. The sample records roughly 520,000 clones, roughly 90% being singletons. The source material was PBMCs or T cells enriched from blood (not recorded which). These receptors were obtained from a middle-aged woman who had recovered from COVID-19.

The chain recombines TRBV7-2 with TRBJ2-7, with TRBD2 matching over 12 bases. V was pared by 1 base and J by 1 base, with 5 bases of the junction left unmatched. The CDR3 is made up of 17 amino acids. CDR1 is SGHTA and CDR2 is FQGNSA in the germline V gene. CDR3 sequence (DNA): TGTGCCAGCAGCTTAGTATTAACTAGCGGGAGGTCCTACGAGCAGTACTTC. This translates into CASSLVLTSGRSYEQYF.

The chain joins TRBV11-2 to TRBJ2-4; 8 bases line up with TRBD2. The V segment lost 3 bases and the J segment 8 bases; nucleotides outside the gene matches: 6. The CDR3 contains 14 residues. CDR1 is SGHAT, CDR2 FQNNGV, per germline. The CDR3 DNA follows: TGTGCCAGCAGCTTTTCGGGAGGGTCAGACATTCAGTACTTC. Protein product: CASSFSGGSDIQYF.

This chain connects TRBV6-2 or TRBV6-3 to TRBJ2-2; TRBD2 might be the D (7 bases). The V end was cut by 2 bases, the J end by 11 bases, with 15 bases between. The CDR3 is 14 amino acids. From germline, CDR1 is MNHEY and CDR2 SVGEGT. CDR3 DNA sequence: TGTGCCAGCAGTTACAGGGCTCGGGGGGCCGAGCTGTTTTTT. Residues: CASSYRARGAELFF.

This chain uses TRBV7-8 with TRBJ1-5; D is possibly TRBD1 (6 bases). Germline CDR1 and CDR2: SGHVS and FQNEAQ. The CDR3 is 18 residues long. Trimming took 1 base from V and 3 from J, leaving 19 bases between them. CDR3 sequence: CASSLVMGGGADNQPQHF. Written as DNA, the CDR3 is TGTGCCAGCAGCTTAGTTATGGGCGGGGGGGCTGACAATCAGCCCCAGCATTTT.